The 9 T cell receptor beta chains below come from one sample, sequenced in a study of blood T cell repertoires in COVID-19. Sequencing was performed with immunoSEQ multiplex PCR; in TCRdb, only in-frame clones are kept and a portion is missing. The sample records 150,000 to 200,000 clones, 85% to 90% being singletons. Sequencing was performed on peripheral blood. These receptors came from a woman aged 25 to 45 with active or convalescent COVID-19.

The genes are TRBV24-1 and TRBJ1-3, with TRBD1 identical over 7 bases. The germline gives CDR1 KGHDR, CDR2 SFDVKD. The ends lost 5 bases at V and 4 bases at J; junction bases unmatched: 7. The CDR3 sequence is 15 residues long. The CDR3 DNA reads TGTGCCACCAGTGCTCCACAGGGGAGGGGAAACACCATATATTTT. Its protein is CATSAPQGRGNTIYF.

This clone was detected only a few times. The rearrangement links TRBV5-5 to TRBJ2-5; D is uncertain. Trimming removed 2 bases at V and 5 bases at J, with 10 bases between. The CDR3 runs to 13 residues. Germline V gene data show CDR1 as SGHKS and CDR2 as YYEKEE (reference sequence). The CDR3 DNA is TGTGCCAGCAGCTTTGGCGGCTTGGAGACCCAGTACTTC. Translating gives CASSFGGLETQYF. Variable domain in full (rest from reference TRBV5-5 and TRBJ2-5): DAGVTQSPTHLIKTRGQQVTLRCSPISGHKSVSWYQQVLGQGPQFIFQYYEKEERGRGNFPDRFSARQFPNYSSELNVNALLLGDSALYLCASSFGGLETQYFGPGTRLLVL.

The CDR3 loop is CASAPGQLAGELFF. The CDR3 DNA reads TGTGCCAGCGCCCCCGGACAGCTCGCCGGGGAGCTGTTTTTT. The J gene is TRBJ2-2, the V gene TRBV25-1; D might be TRBD1 (6 bases). Germline V gives CDR1 MGHDK, CDR2 SYGVNS. The CDR3 runs 14 residues. Trimming stripped 8 bases from V and 6 bases from J, with 16 bases between.

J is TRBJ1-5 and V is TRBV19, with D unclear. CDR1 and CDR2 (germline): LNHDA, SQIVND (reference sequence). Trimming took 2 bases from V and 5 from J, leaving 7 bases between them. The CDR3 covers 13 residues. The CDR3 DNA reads TGTGCCAGTAGTATAATCAATTATCAGCCCCAGCATTTT. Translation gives CASSIINYQPQHF. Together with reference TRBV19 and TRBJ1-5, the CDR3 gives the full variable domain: DGGITQSPKYLFRKEGQNVTLSCEQNLNHDAMYWYRQDPGQGLRLIYYSQIVNDFQKGDIAEGYSVSREKKESFPLTVTSAQKNPTAFYLCASSIINYQPQHFGDGTRLSIL.

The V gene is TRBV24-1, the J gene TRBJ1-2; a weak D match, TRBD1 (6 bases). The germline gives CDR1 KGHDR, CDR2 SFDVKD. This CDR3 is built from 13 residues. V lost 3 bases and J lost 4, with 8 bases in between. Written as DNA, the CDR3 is TGTGCCACCAGTGATGGACAGCGCTATGGCTACACCTTC. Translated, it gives CATSDGQRYGYTF.

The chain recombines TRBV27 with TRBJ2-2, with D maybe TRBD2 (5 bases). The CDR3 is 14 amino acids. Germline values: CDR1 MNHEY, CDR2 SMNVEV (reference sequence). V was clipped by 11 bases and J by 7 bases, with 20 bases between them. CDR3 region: CAASSSLGNGELFF. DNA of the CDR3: TGTGCCGCCTCTTCTAGCCTAGGTAACGGGGAGCTGTTTTTT.

This CDR3 is CASSQVAVNSPLHF. CDR3 coding DNA: TGTGCCAGCAGCCAAGTGGCAGTCAATTCACCCCTCCACTTT. The gene calls are TRBV14 and TRBJ1-6, with D hard to call. The V and J ends lost 1 base and 7 bases respectively, with 8 bases between them. From germline, CDR1 is SGHDN and CDR2 FVKESK. There are 14 residues in the CDR3.

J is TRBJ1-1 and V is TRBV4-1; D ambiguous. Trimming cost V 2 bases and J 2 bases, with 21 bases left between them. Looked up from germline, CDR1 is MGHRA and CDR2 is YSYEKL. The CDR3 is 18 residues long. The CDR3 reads CASSQSAPLPTRNTEAFF. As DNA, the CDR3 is TGCGCCAGCAGCCAATCCGCGCCCCTCCCAACGCGAAACACTGAAGCTTTCTTT.

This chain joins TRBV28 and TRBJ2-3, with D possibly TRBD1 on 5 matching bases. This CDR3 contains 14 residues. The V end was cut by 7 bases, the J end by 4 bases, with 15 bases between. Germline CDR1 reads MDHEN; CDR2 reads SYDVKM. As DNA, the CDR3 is TGTGCCAGCAAAACAGGACCCCGACCAGATACGCAGTATTTT. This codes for CASKTGPRPDTQYF. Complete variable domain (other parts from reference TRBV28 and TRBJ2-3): DVKVTQSSRYLVKRTGEKVFLECVQDMDHENMFWYRQDPGLGLRLIYFSYDVKMKEKGDIPEGYSVSREKKERFSLILESASTNQTSMYLCASKTGPRPDTQYFGPGTRLTVL.